This is a list of T cell receptor beta chains from one sample in a study of a mutant IDH1 vaccine in newly diagnosed glioma. Repertoires were generated with immunoSEQ multiplex PCR, while TCRdb's copy carries only in-frame clones and drops some. The table has fewer than 50,000 clones, just under 95% seen once. This specimen consisted of PBMCs, obtained from a glioma patient treated with radiotherapy, temozolomide or both. These receptors originate from a man aged 18 to 30 with glioma. The CDR3 runs from the conserved cysteine through the conserved F or W. Fields, in order: V gene, clone size, D gene, J gene, CDR3 DNA, CDR3 protein. D genes are given only for firm matches. A clone size is listed for some rows: how often the clone was seen (once, few, many), or a class if it is expanded.

V: TRBV4-3
size: .
D: TRBD2
J: TRBJ2-2
DNA: TGCGCCAGCAGCCAAGATATAGCGGGCGTCACCGGGGAGCTGTTTTTT
CDR3: CASSQDIAGVTGELFF

V: TRBV5-6
size: .
D: .
J: TRBJ1-1
DNA: TGTGCCAGCAGCTCCCGAGTTGGCACTGAAGCTTTCTTT
CDR3: CASSSRVGTEAFF

V: TRBV7-9
size: .
D: TRBD1
J: TRBJ1-1
DNA: TGTGCCAGCAGCTCTCCGGGACAGGGGAGGACTGAAGCTTTCTTT
CDR3: CASSSPGQGRTEAFF

V: TRBV5-1
size: .
D: .
J: TRBJ2-2
DNA: TGCGCCAGCAGCTTTTCGACAGTATCCGGGGAGCTGTTTTTT
CDR3: CASSFSTVSGELFF

V: TRBV27
size: .
D: .
J: TRBJ1-5
DNA: TGTGCCAGCAGTTTATCGATAACCGGGGATCAGCCCCAGCATTTT
CDR3: CASSLSITGDQPQHF

V: TRBV6-1
size: .
D: TRBD1
J: TRBJ1-5
DNA: TGTGCCAGCAGTGGGGACAGTTATCAGCCCCAGCATTTT
CDR3: CASSGDSYQPQHF

V: TRBV29-1
size: .
D: .
J: TRBJ1-3
DNA: TGCAGCGTTGGGGGAGGGCTCAACTCTGGAAACACCATATATTTT
CDR3: CSVGGGLNSGNTIYF

V: TRBV2
size: few
D: .
J: TRBJ2-3
DNA: TGTGCCAGCCAAAGGACTGGCCTCACAGATACGCAGTATTTT
CDR3: CASQRTGLTDTQYF

V: TRBV7-9
size: .
D: .
J: TRBJ2-3
DNA: TGTGCCAGCAGCTTAGCCTCTGCCCGGACAGATACGCAGTATTTT
CDR3: CASSLASARTDTQYF

V: TRBV7-9
size: .
D: TRBD1
J: TRBJ2-3
DNA: TGTGCCAGCAGCTTAGGGGACAGGGGGCGCACAGATACGCAGTATTTT
CDR3: CASSLGDRGRTDTQYF